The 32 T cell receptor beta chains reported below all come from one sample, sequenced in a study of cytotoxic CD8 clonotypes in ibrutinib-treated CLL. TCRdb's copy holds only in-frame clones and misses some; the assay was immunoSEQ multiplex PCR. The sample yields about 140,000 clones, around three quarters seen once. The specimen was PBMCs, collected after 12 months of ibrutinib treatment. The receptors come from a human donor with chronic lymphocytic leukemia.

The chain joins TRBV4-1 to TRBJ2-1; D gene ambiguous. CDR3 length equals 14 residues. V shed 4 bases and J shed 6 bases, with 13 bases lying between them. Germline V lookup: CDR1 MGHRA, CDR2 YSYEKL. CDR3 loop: CASSLLINPNEQFF. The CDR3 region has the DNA TGCGCCAGCAGCCTCCTGATTAACCCCAATGAGCAGTTCTTC.

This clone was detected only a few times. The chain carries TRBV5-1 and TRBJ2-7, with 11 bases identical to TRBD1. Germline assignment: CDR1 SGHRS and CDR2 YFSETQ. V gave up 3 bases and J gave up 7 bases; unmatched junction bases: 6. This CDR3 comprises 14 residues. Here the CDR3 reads CASSSGQGVWEQYF. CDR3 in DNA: TGCGCCAGCAGCTCGGGACAGGGGGTTTGGGAGCAGTACTTC.

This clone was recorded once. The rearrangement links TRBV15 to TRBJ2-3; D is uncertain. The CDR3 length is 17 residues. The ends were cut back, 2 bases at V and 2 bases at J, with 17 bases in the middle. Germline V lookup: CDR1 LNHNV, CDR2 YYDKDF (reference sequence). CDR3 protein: CATSRTWLTDSTDTQYF. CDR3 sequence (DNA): TGTGCCACCAGCAGAACCTGGCTTACGGATTCCACAGATACGCAGTATTTT.

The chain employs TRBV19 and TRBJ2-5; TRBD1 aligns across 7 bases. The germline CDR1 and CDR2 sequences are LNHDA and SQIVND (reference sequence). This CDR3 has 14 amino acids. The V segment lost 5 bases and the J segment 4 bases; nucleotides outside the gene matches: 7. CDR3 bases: TGTGCCAGTAGTTCAACAGGGGTGTCAGAGACCCAGTACTTC. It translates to CASSSTGVSETQYF. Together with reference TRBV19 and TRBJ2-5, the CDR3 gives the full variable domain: DGGITQSPKYLFRKEGQNVTLSCEQNLNHDAMYWYRQDPGQGLRLIYYSQIVNDFQKGDIAEGYSVSREKKESFPLTVTSAQKNPTAFYLCASSSTGVSETQYFGPGTRLLVL.

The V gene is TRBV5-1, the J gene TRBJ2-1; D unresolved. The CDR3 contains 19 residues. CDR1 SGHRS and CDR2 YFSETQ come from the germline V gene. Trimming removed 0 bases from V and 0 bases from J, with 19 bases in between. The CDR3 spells CASSLGSFGGISSYNEQFF. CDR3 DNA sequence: TGCGCCAGCAGCTTGGGGTCTTTCGGTGGGATTAGCTCCTACAATGAGCAGTTCTTC.

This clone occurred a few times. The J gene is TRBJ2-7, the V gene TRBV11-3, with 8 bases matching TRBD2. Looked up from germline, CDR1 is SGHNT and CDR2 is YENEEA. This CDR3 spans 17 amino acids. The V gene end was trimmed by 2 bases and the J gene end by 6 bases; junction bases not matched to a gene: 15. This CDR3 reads CASSLKVTERELGEQYF. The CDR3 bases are TGTGCCAGCAGCTTAAAAGTGACGGAGCGGGAGCTTGGCGAGCAGTACTTC.

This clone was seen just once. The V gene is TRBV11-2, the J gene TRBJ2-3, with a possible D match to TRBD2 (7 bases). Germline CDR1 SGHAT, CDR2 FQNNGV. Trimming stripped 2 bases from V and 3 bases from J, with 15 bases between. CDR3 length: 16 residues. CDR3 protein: CASSLLAGAWTDTQYF. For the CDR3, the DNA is TGTGCCAGCAGCTTACTCGCGGGGGCTTGGACAGATACGCAGTATTTT.

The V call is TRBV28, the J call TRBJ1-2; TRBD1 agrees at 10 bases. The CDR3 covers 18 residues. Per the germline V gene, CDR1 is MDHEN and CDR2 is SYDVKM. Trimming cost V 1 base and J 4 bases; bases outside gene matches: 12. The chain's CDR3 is CASSLLISTGGTPYGYTF. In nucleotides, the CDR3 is TGTGCCAGCAGTTTATTAATATCGACAGGGGGCACCCCCTATGGCTACACCTTC.

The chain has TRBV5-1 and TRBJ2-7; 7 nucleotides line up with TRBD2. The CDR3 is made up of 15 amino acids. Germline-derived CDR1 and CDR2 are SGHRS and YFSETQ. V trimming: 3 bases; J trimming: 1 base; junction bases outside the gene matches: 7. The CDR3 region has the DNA TGCGCCAGCAGCTGGCCGGACGGGGGGTCCTACGAGCAGTACTTC. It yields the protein CASSWPDGGSYEQYF.

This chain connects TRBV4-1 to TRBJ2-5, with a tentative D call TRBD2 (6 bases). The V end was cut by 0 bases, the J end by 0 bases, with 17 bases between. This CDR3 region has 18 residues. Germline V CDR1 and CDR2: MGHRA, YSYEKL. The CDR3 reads CASSQESGGITYQETQYF. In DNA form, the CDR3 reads TGCGCCAGCAGCCAAGAGTCGGGCGGGATAACGTACCAAGAGACCCAGTACTTC.

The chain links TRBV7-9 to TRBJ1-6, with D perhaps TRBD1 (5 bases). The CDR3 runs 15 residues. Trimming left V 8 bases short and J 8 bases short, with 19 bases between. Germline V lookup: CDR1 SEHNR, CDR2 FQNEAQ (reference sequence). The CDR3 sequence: CASSLREGFDSPLHF. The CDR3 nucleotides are TGTGCCAGCTCCCTCAGGGAGGGATTTGATTCACCCCTCCACTTT.

CDR3 nucleotides: TGCGCCAGCAGCCACAGCGGGAGTCCCGGGGAGCTGTTTTTT. Translation: CASSHSGSPGELFF. The rearrangement links TRBV4-1 to TRBJ2-2, with 8 nucleotides matching TRBD2. In germline, CDR1 is MGHRA, CDR2 YSYEKL. Trimming cost V 3 bases and J 6 bases; bases outside gene matches: 3. The CDR3 consists of 14 residues.

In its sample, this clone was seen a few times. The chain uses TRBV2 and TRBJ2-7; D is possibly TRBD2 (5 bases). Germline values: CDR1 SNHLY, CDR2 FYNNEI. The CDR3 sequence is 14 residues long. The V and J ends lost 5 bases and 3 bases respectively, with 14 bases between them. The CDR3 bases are TGTGCCAGCAGTCCATGGGGAGTCATCTACGAGCAGTACTTC. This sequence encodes CASSPWGVIYEQYF.

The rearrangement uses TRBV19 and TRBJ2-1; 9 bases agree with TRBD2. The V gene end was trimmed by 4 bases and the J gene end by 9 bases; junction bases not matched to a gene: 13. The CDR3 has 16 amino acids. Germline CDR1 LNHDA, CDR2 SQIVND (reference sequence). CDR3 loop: CASSTPLREGWGEQFF. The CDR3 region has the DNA TGTGCCAGTAGTACCCCCTTGCGGGAGGGCTGGGGTGAGCAGTTCTTC.

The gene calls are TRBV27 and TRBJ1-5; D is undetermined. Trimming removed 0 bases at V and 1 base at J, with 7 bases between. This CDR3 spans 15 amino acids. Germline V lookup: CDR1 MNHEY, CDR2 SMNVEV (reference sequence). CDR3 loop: CASSLSAGSNQPQHF. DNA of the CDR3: TGTGCCAGCAGTTTATCCGCGGGGAGCAATCAGCCCCAGCATTTT.

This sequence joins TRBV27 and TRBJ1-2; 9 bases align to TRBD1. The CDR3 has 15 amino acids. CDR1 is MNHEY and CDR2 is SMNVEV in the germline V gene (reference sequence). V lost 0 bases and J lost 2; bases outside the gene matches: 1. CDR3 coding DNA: TGTGCCAGCAGTTTATCGGGACAGGGAAACTATGGCTACACCTTC. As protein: CASSLSGQGNYGYTF.

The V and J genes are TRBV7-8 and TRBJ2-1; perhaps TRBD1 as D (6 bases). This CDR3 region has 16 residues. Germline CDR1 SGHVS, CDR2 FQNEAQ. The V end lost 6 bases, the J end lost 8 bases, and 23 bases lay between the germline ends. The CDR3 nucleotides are TGTGCCAGCAGGTATGACAGGAGGCTCCCTACAGATGAGCAGTTCTTC. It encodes CASRYDRRLPTDEQFF.

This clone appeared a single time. The CDR3 sequence is CASSGGAGRATEAFF. CDR3 nucleotides: TGCGCCAGCAGCGGGGGAGCGGGCAGGGCCACTGAAGCTTTCTTT. The rearrangement links TRBV5-1 to TRBJ1-1; D may be TRBD1 (5 bases). Germline loops: CDR1 SGHRS, CDR2 YFSETQ. The germline V and J ends were trimmed by 4 bases and 4 bases, with 17 bases remaining between them. The CDR3 loop spans 15 amino acids.

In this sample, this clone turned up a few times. The DNA of the CDR3 is TGTGCCAGTAGATTAGCGGGAGGGCTGGCTGATACGCAGTATTTT. Protein sequence: CASRLAGGLADTQYF. V usage is TRBV19 and J usage is TRBJ2-3; TRBD2 matches 11 bases. V lost 6 bases and J lost 6; bases outside the gene matches: 8. Germline V gene lookup returns CDR1 LNHDA and CDR2 SQIVND (reference sequence). The CDR3 runs 15 residues.

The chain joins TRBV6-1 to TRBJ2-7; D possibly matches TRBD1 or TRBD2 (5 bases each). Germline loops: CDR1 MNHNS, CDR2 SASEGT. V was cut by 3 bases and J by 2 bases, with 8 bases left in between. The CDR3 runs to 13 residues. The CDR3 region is CASSERGPYEQYF. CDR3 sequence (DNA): TGTGCCAGCAGTGAGAGGGGCCCCTACGAGCAGTACTTC.

The DNA for the CDR3 is TGTGCCAGCAGGCGGACTAGCGGGGGGGTCTACAATGAGCAGTTCTTC. This sequence encodes CASRRTSGGVYNEQFF. V is TRBV2 and J is TRBJ2-1; 15 bases agree with TRBD2. This CDR3 comprises 16 residues. CDR1 and CDR2 from the germline V gene are SNHLY and FYNNEI. J gave up 3 bases and V 6 bases, and 3 bases lay outside the gene matches.

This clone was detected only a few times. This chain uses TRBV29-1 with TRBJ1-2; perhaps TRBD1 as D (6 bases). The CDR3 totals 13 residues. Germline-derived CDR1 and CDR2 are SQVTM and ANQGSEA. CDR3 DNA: TGCACCAGCAGCCCCCCGGTGGGGGCTGGCTACACCTTC. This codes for CTSSPPVGAGYTF.

Here the CDR3 reads CASSLLGGLGFNEQFF. CDR3 DNA: TGTGCCAGCAGCTTATTAGGTGGACTAGGATTCAATGAGCAGTTCTTC. The chain combines TRBV7-9 with TRBJ2-1; 7 positions match TRBD2. Germline CDR1 SEHNR, CDR2 FQNEAQ (reference sequence). With V trimmed by 2 bases and J by 6 bases, 10 bases remained unmatched. This CDR3 spans 16 amino acids.

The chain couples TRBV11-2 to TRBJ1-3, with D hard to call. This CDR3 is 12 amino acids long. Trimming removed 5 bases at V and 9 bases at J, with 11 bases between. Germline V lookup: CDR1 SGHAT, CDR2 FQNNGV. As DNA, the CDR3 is TGTGCCAGCAGCCCAGGTGCGGTCACCATATATTTT. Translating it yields CASSPGAVTIYF.

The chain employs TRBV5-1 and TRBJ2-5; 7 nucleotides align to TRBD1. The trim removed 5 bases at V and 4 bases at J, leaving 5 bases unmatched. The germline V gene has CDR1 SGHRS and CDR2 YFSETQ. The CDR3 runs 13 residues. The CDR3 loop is CASRTGEGETQYF. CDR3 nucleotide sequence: TGCGCCAGCAGAACAGGGGAAGGAGAGACCCAGTACTTC.

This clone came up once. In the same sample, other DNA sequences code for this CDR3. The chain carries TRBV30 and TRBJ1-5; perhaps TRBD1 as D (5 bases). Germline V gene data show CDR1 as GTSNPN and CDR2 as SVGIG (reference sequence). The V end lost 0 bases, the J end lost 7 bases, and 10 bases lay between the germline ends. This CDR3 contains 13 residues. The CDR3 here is CAWSVSGDQPQHF. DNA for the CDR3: TGTGCCTGGAGTGTCTCGGGGGACCAGCCCCAGCATTTT.

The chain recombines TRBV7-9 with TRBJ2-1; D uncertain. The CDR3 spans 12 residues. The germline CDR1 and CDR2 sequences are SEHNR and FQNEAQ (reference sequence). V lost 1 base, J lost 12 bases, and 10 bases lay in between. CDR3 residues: CASSLEGKGQFF. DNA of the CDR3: TGTGCCAGCAGCTTAGAAGGGAAGGGGCAGTTCTTC. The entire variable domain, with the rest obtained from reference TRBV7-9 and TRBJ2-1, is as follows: DTGVSQNPRHKITKRGQNVTFRCDPISEHNRLYWYRQTLGQGPEFLTYFQNEAQLEKSRLLSDRFSAERPKGSFSTLEIQRTEQGDSAMYLCASSLEGKGQFFGPGTRLTVL.

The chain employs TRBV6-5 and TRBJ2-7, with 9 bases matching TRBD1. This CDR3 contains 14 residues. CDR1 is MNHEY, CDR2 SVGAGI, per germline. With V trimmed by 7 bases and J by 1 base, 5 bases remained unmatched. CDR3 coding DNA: TGTGCCAGCAAGCGGGGACAGGGTTCCTACGAGCAGTACTTC. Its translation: CASKRGQGSYEQYF.

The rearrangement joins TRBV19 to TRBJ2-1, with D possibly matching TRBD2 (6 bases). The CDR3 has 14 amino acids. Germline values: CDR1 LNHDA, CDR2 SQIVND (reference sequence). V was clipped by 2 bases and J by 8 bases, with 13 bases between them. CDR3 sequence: CASSITLRRDEQFF. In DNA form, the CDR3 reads TGTGCCAGTAGTATAACCCTTAGGAGGGATGAGCAGTTCTTC.

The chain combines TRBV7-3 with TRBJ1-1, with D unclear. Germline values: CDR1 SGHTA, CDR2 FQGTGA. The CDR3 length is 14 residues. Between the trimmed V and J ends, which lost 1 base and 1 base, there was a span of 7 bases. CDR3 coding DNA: TGTGCCAGCAGCTTAATGGGCCGGAACACTGAAGCTTTCTTT. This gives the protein CASSLMGRNTEAFF.

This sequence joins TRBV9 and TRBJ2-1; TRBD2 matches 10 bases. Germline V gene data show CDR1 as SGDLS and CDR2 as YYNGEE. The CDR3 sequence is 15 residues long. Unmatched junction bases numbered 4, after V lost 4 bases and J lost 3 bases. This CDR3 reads CASSPGLADYNEQFF. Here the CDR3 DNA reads TGTGCCAGCAGCCCCGGACTAGCGGACTACAATGAGCAGTTCTTC.

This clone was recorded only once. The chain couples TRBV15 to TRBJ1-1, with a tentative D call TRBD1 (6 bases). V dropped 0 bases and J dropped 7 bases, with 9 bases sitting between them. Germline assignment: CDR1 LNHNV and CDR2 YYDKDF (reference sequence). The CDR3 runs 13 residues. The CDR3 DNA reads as TGTGCCACCAGCAGAGATACGACAGGTGAAGCTTTCTTT. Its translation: CATSRDTTGEAFF.